The clone carrying this TCR beta chain has at least ten counts. As yet, its antigen is unknown. Germline assignment: CDR1 SGHRS and CDR2 YFSETQ. Losses at the gene ends were 4 bases for V and 2 bases for J; bases not matched to a gene: 6. The CDR3 totals 15 residues. This sample stems from a study of T cells after yellow fever vaccination. Study observations and caveats: Clones from primary vaccination mostly reappeared after the booster (about 97% CD4, approximately 86% CD8). FACS-sorted repertoires might harbor abundant contaminating clonotypes from the bulk population. Peaking on day 5 versus 15, the secondary response was faster but weaker.

For TCR, cDNA came from 5'RACE template switching, which added a universal primer site and UMIs. TCRdb ran MiXCR on the 5' RACE reads and lists one entry per CDR3 protein. This table holds hundreds of thousands of distinct CDR3 sequences, about 3.5% found once. The chain employs TRBV5-1 and TRBJ2-7; 10 bases align to TRBD1. The receptor comes from a man in his late teens or twenties who received the YFV17D yellow fever vaccine. This specimen was PBMCs, taken on the day of the yellow fever booster vaccination. The CDR3: CASSVGQGPPYEQYF. CDR3 in DNA: TGCGCCAGCAGCGTGGGACAGGGGCCTCCCTACGAGCAGTACTTC. Full variable domain (outside the CDR3, taken from reference TRBV5-1 and TRBJ2-7): KAGVTQTPRYLIKTRGQQVTLSCSPISGHRSVSWYQQTPGQGLQFLFEYFSETQRNKGNFPGRFSGRQFSNSRSEMNVSTLELGDSALYLCASSVGQGPPYEQYFGPGTRLTVT.